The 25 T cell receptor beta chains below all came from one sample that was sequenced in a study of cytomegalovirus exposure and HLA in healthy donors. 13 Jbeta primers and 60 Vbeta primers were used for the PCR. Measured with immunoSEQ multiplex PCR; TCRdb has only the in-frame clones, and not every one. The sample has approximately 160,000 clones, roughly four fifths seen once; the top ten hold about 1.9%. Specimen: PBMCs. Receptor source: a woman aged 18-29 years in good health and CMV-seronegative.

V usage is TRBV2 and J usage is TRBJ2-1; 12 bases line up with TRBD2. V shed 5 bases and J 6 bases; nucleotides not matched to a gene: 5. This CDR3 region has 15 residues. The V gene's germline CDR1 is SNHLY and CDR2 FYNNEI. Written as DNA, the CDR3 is TGTGCCAGCAGTAAACTAGCGGGGGGCCCCAATGAGCAGTTCTTC. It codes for CASSKLAGGPNEQFF.

The CDR3 loop reads CASSRQGVYGYTF. In DNA form, the CDR3 reads TGTGCCAGCAGCCGACAGGGCGTCTATGGCTACACCTTC. The chain combines TRBV5-6 with TRBJ1-2, with TRBD1 matching over 7 bases. Trimming at V came to 4 bases and at J to 4 bases, leaving 4 bases not matched to a gene. The CDR3 loop spans 13 amino acids. Germline-derived CDR1 and CDR2 are SGHDT and YYEEEE.

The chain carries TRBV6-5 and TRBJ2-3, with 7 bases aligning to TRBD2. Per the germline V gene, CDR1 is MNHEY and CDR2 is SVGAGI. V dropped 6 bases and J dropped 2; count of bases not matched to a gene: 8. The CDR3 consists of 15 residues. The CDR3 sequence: CASRKAGHFTDTQYF. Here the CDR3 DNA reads TGTGCCAGCAGGAAAGCGGGGCACTTCACAGATACGCAGTATTTT.

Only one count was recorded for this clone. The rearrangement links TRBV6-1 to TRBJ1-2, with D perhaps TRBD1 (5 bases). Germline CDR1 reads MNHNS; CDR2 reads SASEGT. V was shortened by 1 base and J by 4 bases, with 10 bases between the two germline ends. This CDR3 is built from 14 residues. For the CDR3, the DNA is TGTGCCAGCAGTGAAGTCGCCAGGGTCTATGGCTACACCTTC. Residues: CASSEVARVYGYTF.

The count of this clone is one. The CDR3 protein is CASSPGLSSYNEQFF. As DNA, the CDR3 is TGCGCCAGCAGTCCAGGGCTGAGCTCCTACAATGAGCAGTTCTTC. The V and J genes are TRBV5-1 and TRBJ2-1; a possible D gene is TRBD1 (5 bases). V lost 5 bases, J lost 0 bases, and 12 bases lay in between. The germline V gene has CDR1 SGHRS and CDR2 YFSETQ. CDR3 length: 15 residues.

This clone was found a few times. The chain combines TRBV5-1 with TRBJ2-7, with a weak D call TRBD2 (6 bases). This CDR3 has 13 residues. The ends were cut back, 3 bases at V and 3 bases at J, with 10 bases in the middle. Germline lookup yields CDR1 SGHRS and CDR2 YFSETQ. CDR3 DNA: TGCGCCAGCAGCTCCTGGGACTTCTACGAGCAGTACTTC. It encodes CASSSWDFYEQYF.

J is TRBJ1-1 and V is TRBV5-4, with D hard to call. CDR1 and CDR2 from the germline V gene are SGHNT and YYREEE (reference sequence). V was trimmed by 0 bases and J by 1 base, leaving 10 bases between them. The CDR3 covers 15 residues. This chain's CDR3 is CASSLGWERNTEAFF. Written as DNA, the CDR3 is TGTGCCAGCAGCTTGGGTTGGGAGAGGAACACTGAAGCTTTCTTT.

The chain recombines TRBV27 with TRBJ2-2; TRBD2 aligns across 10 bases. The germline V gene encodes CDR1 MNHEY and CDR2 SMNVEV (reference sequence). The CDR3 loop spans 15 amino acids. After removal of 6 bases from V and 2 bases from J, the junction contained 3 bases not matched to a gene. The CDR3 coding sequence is TGTGCCAGCAGGAGGACTAGCGGAAACACCGGGGAGCTGTTTTTT. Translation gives CASRRTSGNTGELFF.

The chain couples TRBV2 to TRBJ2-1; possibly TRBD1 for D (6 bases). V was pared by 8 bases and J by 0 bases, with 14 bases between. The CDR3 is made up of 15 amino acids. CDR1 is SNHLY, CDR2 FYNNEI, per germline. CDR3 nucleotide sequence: TGTGCCAGCGGGGACACGGTAAGCTCCTACAATGAGCAGTTCTTC. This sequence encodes CASGDTVSSYNEQFF.

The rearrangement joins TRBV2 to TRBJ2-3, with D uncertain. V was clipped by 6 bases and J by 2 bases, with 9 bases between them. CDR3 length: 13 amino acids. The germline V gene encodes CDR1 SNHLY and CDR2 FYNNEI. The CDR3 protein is CASRRLTTDTQYF. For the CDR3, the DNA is TGTGCCAGCAGGCGACTGACCACAGATACGCAGTATTTT.

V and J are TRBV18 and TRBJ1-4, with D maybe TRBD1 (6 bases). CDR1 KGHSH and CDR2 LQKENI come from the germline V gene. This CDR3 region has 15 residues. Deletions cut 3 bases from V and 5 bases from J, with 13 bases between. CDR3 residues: CASSPSGQQNEKLFF. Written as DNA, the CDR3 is TGTGCCAGCTCACCTTCCGGACAGCAGAATGAAAAACTGTTTTTT.

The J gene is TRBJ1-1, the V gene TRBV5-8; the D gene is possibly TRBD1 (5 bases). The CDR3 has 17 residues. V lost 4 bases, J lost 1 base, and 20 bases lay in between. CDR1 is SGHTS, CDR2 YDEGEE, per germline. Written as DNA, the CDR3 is TGTGCCAGCAGCGGGTGGAGGGGTTTAACGGGGAACACTGAAGCTTTCTTT. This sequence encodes CASSGWRGLTGNTEAFF.

CDR3: CASRPSGGAVNEQFF. The CDR3 nucleotides are TGTGCCAGCAGGCCTAGCGGGGGGGCGGTGAACGAGCAGTTCTTC. The chain joins TRBV6-1 to TRBJ2-1; 12 bases fit TRBD2. J was trimmed by 10 bases and V by 6 bases; bases with no gene match: 10. Germline V lookup: CDR1 MNHNS, CDR2 SASEGT. The CDR3 has 15 residues.

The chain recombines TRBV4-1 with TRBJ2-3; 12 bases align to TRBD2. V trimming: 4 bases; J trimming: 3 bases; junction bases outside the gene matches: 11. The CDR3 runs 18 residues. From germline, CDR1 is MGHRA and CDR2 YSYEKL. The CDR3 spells CASSPRLAGVKPTDTQYF. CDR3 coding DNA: TGCGCCAGCAGCCCCCGACTAGCGGGGGTGAAACCTACAGATACGCAGTATTTT.

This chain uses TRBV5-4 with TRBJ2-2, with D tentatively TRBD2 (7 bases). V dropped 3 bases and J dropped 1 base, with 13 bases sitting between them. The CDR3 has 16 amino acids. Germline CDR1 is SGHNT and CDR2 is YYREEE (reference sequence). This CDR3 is CASSWGGALNTGELFF. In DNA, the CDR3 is TGTGCCAGCAGCTGGGGGGGGGCCCTGAACACCGGGGAGCTGTTTTTT.

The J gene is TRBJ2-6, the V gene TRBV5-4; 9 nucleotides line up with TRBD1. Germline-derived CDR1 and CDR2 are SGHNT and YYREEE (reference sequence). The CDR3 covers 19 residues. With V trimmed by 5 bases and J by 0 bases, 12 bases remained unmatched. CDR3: CASSPPQQGAYSGANVLTF. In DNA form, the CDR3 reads TGTGCCAGCAGTCCGCCTCAACAGGGGGCTTACTCTGGGGCCAACGTCCTGACTTTC.

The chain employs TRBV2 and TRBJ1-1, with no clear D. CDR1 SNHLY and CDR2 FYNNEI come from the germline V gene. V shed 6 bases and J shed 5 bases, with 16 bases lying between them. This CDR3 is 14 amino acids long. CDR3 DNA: TGTGCCAGCAGAAAAGAGAGGGTGAGGACTGAAGCTTTCTTT. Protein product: CASRKERVRTEAFF.

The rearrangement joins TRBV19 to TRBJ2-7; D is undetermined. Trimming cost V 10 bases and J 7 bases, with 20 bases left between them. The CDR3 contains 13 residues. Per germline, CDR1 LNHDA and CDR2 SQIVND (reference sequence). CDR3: CATRHGNHGEQYF. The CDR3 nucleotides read TGTGCCACCCGTCACGGAAATCACGGGGAGCAGTACTTC. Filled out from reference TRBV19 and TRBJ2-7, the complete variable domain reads DGGITQSPKYLFRKEGQNVTLSCEQNLNHDAMYWYRQDPGQGLRLIYYSQIVNDFQKGDIAEGYSVSREKKESFPLTVTSAQKNPTAFYLCATRHGNHGEQYFGPGTRLTVT.

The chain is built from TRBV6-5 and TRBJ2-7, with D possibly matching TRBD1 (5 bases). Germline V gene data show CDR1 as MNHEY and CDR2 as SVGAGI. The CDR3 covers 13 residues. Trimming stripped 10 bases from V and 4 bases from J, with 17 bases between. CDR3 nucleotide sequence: TGTGCCACCCTAGGGCAGGGCTTGTACGAGCAGTACTTC. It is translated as CATLGQGLYEQYF.

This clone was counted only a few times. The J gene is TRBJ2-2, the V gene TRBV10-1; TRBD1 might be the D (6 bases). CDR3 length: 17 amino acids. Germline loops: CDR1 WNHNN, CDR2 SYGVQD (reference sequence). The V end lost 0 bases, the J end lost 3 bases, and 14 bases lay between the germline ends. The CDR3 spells CASSESNSRGDTGELFF. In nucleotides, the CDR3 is TGCGCCAGCAGTGAGTCGAATTCCAGGGGCGACACCGGGGAGCTGTTTTTT.

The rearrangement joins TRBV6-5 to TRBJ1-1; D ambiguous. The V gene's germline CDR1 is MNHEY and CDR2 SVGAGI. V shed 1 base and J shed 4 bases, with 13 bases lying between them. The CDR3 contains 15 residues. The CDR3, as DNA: TGTGCCAGCAGTTACTGGGCCAGCCAGCCCACTGAAGCTTTCTTT. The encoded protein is CASSYWASQPTEAFF.

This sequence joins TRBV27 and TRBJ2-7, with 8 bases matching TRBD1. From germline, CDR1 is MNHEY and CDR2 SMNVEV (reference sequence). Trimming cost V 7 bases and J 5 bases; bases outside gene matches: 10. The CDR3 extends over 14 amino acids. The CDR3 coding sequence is TGTGCCAGCATGCCGGGACAGGCGGTCGACGAGCAGTACTTC. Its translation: CASMPGQAVDEQYF.

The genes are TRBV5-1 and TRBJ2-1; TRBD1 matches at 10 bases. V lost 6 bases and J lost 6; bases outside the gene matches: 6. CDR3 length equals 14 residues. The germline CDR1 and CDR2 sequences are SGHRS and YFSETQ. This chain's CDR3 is CASNQWTGGNEQFF. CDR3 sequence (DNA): TGCGCCAGCAACCAATGGACAGGGGGCAATGAGCAGTTCTTC.

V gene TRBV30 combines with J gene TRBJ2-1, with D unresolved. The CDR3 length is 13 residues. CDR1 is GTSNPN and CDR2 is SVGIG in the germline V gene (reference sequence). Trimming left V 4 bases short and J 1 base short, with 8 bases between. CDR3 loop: CAWTSASYNEQFF. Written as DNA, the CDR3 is TGTGCCTGGACTAGTGCGTCCTACAATGAGCAGTTCTTC.

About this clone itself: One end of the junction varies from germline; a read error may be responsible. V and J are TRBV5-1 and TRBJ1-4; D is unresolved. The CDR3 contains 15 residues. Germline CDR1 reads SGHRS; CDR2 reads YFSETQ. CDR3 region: CASSLTGAANEKLFF. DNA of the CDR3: TGTGCCAGCAGCCTTACGGGAGCGGCTAATGAAAAACTGTTTTTT.